This TCR beta chain was sequenced in a study of shared clonotypes between healthy human individuals. Looking at the study overall: CD4 naive and memory got three plates each, CD8 naive two, CD8 memory one.

Study-level findings and limits: Across a handful of donors, naive CD4 shared around 5%, naive CD8 about 3.2%, memory CD4 2% to 2.5%, memory CD8 more than 0.35%. Non-shared clonotypes displayed generation probabilities falling below those of clonotypes present in all four donors.

With respect to this clone: Its antigen remains unidentified.

The germline CDR1 and CDR2 sequences are MNHEY and SMNVEV (reference sequence). This CDR3 is 16 amino acids long. V shed 7 bases and J shed 4 bases, with 20 bases lying between them. Sequencing was performed with immunoSEQ multiplex PCR; in TCRdb, only in-frame clones are kept and a portion is missing. The sample yields approximately 2.5 million clones, around 90% seen once. J is TRBJ2-1 and V is TRBV27, with TRBD2 as a possible D gene (6 bases). Specimen: naive CD4+ T cells sorted from blood. Noted subset: CD45RA+ positively selected. This receptor was obtained from a man younger than 35 in good health. The DNA for the CDR3 is TGTGCCAGCATTGAACGGCGGCCGGGAGCTTACAATGAGCAGTTCTTC. Amino acid sequence: CASIERRPGAYNEQFF.